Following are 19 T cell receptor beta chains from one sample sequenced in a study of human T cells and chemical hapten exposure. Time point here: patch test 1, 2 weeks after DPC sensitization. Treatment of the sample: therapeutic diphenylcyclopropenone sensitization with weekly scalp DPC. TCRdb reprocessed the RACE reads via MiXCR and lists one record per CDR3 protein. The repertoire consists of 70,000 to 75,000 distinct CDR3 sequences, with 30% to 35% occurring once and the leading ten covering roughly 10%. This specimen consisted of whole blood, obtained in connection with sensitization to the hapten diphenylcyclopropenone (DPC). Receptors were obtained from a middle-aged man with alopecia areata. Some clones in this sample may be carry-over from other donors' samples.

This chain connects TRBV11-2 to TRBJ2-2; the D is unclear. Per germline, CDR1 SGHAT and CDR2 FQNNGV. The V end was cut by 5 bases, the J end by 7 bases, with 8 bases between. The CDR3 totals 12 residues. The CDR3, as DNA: TGTGCCAGCAGCCAATGGGGCGGGGAGCTGTTTTTT. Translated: CASSQWGGELFF. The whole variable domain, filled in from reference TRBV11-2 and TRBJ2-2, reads EAGVAQSPRYKIIEKRQSVAFWCNPISGHATLYWYQQILGQGPKLLIQFQNNGVVDDSQLPKDRFSAERLKGVDSTLKIQPAKLEDSAVYLCASSQWGGELFFGEGSRLTVL.

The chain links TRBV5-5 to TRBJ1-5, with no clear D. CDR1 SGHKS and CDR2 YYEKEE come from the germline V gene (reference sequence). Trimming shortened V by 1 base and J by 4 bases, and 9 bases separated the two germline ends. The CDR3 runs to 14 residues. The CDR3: CASSLLRLNQPQHF. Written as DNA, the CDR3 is TGTGCCAGCAGCTTGTTACGGTTGAATCAGCCCCAGCATTTT.

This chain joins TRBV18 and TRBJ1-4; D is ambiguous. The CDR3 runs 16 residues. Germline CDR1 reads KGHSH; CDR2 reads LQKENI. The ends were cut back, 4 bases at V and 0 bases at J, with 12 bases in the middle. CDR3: CASSHDEKSTNEKLFF. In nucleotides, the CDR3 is TGTGCCAGCTCACACGATGAAAAATCAACTAATGAAAAACTGTTTTTT. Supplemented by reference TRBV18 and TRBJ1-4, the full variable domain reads NAGVMQNPRHLVRRRGQEARLRCSPMKGHSHVYWYRQLPEEGLKFMVYLQKENIIDESGMPKERFSAEFPKEGPSILRIQQVVRGDSAAYFCASSHDEKSTNEKLFFGSGTQLSVL.

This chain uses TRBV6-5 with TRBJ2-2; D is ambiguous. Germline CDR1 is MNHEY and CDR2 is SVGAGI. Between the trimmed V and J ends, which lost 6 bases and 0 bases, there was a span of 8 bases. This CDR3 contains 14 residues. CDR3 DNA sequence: TGTGCCAGCAGCCCTCTCACGAACACCGGGGAGCTGTTTTTT. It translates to CASSPLTNTGELFF.

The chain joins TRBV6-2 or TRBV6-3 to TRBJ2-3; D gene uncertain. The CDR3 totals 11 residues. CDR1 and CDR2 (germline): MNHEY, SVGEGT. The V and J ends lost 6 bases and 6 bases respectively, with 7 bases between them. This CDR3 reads CASSQSDTQYF. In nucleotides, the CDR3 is TGTGCCAGCAGCCAATCGGATACGCAGTATTTT.

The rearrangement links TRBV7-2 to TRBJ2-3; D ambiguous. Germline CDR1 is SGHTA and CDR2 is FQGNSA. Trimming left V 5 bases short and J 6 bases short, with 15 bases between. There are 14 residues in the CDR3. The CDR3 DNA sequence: TGTGCCAGCAGCCCCAGTCGACGGTTCGATACGCAGTATTTT. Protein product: CASSPSRRFDTQYF.

The CDR3: CASSLVRERNQPQHF. The CDR3 bases are TGCGCCAGCAGCTTGGTCAGGGAACGGAATCAGCCCCAGCATTTT. The V gene is TRBV5-1, the J gene TRBJ1-5; weak D call: TRBD1 (5 bases). The germline CDR1 and CDR2 sequences are SGHRS and YFSETQ. The CDR3 loop spans 15 amino acids. The ends were cut back, 0 bases at V and 4 bases at J, with 11 bases in the middle. The full variable domain, rest sourced from reference TRBV5-1 and TRBJ1-5, is KAGVTQTPRYLIKTRGQQVTLSCSPISGHRSVSWYQQTPGQGLQFLFEYFSETQRNKGNFPGRFSGRQFSNSRSEMNVSTLELGDSALYLCASSLVRERNQPQHFGDGTRLSIL.

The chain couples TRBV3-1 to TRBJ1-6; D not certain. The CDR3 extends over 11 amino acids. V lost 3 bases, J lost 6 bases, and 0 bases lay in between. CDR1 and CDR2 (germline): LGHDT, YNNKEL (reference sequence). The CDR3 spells CASSHNSPLHF. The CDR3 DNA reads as TGTGCCAGCAGCCATAATTCACCCCTCCACTTT.

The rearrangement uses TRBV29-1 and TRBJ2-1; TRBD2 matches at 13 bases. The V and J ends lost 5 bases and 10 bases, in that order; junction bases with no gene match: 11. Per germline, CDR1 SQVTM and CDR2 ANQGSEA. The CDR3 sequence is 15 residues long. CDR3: CSVTSGTSGTREQFF. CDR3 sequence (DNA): TGCAGCGTTACCTCCGGGACTAGCGGGACTAGGGAGCAGTTCTTC.

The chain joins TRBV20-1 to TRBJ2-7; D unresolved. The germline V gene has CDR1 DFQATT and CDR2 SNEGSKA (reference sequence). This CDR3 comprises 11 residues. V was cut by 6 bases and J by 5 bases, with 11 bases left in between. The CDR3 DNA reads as TGCAGTGCCCGCAGGTCCCACGAGCAGTACTTC. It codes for CSARRSHEQYF.

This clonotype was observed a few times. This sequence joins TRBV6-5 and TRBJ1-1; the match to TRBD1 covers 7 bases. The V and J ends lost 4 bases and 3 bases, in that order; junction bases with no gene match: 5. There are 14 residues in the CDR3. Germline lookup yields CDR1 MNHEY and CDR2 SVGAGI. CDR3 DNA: TGTGCCAGCAGTTTTTACAGGGGATACACTGAAGCTTTCTTT. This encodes CASSFYRGYTEAFF.

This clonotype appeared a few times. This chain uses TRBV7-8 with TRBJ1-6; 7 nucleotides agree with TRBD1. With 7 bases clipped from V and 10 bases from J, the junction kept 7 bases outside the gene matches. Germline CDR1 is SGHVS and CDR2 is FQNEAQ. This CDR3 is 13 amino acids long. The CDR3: CASMQTGSSPLHF. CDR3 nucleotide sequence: TGTGCCAGCATGCAGACAGGGAGCTCACCCCTCCACTTT. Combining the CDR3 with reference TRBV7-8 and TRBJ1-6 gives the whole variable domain GAGVSQSPRYKVAKRGQDVALRCDPISGHVSLFWYQQALGQGPEFLTYFQNEAQLDKSGLPSDRFFAERPEGSVSTLKIQRTQQEDSAVYLCASMQTGSSPLHFGNGTRLTVT.

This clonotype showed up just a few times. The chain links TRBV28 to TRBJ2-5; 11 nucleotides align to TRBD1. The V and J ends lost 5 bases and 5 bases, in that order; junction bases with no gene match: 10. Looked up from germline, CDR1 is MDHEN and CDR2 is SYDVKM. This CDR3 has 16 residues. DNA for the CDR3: TGTGCCAGCAGTGAGGACAGGGGGCTTACTGGGGAGACCCAGTACTTC. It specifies CASSEDRGLTGETQYF.

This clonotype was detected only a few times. CDR3 loop: CASSQGQIYEQYF. In DNA form, the CDR3 reads TGTGCCAGCAGCCAAGGACAAATCTACGAGCAGTACTTC. V gene TRBV4-2 combines with J gene TRBJ2-7; no clear D. This CDR3 region has 13 residues. Deletions cut 1 base from V and 3 bases from J, with 7 bases between. CDR1 is LGHNA and CDR2 is YNFKEQ in the germline V gene.

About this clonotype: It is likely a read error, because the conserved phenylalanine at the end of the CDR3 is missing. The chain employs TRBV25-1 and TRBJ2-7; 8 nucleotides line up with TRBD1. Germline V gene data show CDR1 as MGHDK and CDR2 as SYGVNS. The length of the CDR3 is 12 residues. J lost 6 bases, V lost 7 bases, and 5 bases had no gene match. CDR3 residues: CASKQGAGEQYL. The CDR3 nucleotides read TGTGCCAGCAAGCAGGGGGCGGGCGAGCAGTACTTA.

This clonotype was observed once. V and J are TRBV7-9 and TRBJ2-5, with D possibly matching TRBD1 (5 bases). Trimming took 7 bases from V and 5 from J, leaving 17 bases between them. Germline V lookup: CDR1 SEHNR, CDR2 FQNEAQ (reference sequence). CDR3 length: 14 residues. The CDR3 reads CASNHTGRQETQYF. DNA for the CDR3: TGTGCCAGCAACCACACAGGTCGACAGGAGACCCAGTACTTC.

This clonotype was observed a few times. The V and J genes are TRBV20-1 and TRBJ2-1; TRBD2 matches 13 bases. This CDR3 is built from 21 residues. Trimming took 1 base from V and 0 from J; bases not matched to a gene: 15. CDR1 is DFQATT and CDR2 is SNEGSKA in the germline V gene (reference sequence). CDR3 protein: CSARVRPSGTSGTGSYNEQFF. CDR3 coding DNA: TGCAGTGCTAGAGTGAGGCCTTCCGGGACTAGCGGGACGGGCTCCTACAATGAGCAGTTCTTC.

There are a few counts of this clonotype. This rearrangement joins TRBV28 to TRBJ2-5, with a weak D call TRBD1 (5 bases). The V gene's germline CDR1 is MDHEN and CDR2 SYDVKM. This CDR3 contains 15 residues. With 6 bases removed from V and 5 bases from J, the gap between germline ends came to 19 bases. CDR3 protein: CASSSLTGASETQYF. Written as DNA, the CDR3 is TGTGCCAGCAGCTCACTCACAGGTGCCTCCGAGACCCAGTACTTC.

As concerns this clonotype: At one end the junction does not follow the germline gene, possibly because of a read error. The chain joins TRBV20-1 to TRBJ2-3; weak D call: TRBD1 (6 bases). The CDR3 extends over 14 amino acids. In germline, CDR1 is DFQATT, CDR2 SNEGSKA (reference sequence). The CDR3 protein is CSSQRDILTNTQYF. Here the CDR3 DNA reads TGCAGTTCCCAAAGGGACATACTCACAAATACGCAGTATTTT.